This T cell receptor (beta chain) stems from a study of cytomegalovirus exposure and HLA in healthy donors. Whole-study results and caveats: In a later analysis, parvovirus B19, influenza, CMV and Epstein-Barr virus appeared linked to several top co-occurrence clusters. A list of approximately 160 TCR beta chains associated with cytomegalovirus was given.

13 Jbeta primers and 60 Vbeta primers were used for the PCR. Per the original data handling: Approximately 12 million of the 60 million to 90 million unique TCR beta chains counted in a later analysis were shared. Clones were read by immunoSEQ multiplex PCR, and TCRdb kept only the in-frame ones, dropping some. Clone size and the V and J calls come from that table; the DNA yielded D and trimming. The repertoire holds 55,000 to 70,000 clones, with approximately 90% as singletons. This clone appeared a few times. The antigen remains undetermined. CDR3 length: 18 residues. CDR1 and CDR2 (germline): LGHNA, YNFKEQ. Trimming left V 0 bases short and J 6 bases short, with 21 bases between. Healthy individuals who donated bone marrow served as the donors.

V gene TRBV4-2 combines with J gene TRBJ1-3; possible D gene TRBD1, 6 bases. This sequence originates from a woman aged 25 to 39 in good health and CMV-seronegative. Input material: PBMCs. The CDR3 DNA reads as TGTGCCAGCAGCCAAGACCGTCCTGGGGGGGCTGCCGAAAACACCATATATTTT. Protein product: CASSQDRPGGAAENTIYF.